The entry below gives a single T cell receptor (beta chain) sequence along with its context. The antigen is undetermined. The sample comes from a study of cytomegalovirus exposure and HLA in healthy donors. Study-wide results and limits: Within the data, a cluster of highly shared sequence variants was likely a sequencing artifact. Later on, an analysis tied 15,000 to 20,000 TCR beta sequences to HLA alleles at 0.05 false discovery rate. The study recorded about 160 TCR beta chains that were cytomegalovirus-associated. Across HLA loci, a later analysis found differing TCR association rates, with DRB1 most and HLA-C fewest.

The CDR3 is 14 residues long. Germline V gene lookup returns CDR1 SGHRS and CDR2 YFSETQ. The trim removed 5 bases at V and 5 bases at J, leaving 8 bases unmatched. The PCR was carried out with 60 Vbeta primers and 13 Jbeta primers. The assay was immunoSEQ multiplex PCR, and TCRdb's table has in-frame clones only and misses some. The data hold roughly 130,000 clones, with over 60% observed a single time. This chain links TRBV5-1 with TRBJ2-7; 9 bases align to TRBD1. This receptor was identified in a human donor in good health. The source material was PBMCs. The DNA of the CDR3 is TGCGCCAGCAGGTCCGGGACAGGGCCCCACGAGCAGTACTTC. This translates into CASRSGTGPHEQYF.